The rows below give T cell receptor beta chains drawn from one sample of a study of cytomegalovirus exposure and HLA in healthy donors. Data came from immunoSEQ multiplex PCR; TCRdb stores just in-frame clones and leaves some out. The sample lists around 80,000 clones; 78% were seen once. Input material: PBMCs. Every receptor here comes from a man aged 18 to 30 in good health and CMV-seropositive. CDR3s include the opening cysteine and the closing phenylalanine or tryptophan. Fields, in order: V gene, clone size, J gene, D gene, CDR3 protein, CDR3 DNA. D genes are given only for firm matches. Only part of the rows carry a size: once, few, many, or a class if the clone is expanded.

V gene: TRBV13
clone size: once
J gene: TRBJ1-1
D gene: TRBD1
CDR3 protein: CASSGQGAEAFF
CDR3 DNA: TGTGCCAGCAGCGGACAGGGTGCAGAAGCTTTCTTT

V gene: TRBV9
clone size: NA
J gene: TRBJ2-1
D gene: TRBD1
CDR3 protein: CASSAPGQGNNEQFF
CDR3 DNA: TGTGCCAGCAGCGCGCCGGGACAGGGGAACAATGAGCAGTTCTTC

V gene: TRBV6-6
clone size: once
J gene: TRBJ2-3
D gene: NA
CDR3 protein: CASIKRGSVADTQYF
CDR3 DNA: TGTGCCAGCATAAAGAGAGGCAGTGTGGCAGATACGCAGTATTTT

V gene: TRBV5-6
clone size: NA
J gene: TRBJ1-1
D gene: TRBD1
CDR3 protein: CASSTGQEFQAFF
CDR3 DNA: TGTGCCAGCAGCACCGGACAGGAGTTTCAAGCTTTCTTT

V gene: TRBV14
clone size: NA
J gene: TRBJ2-2
D gene: NA
CDR3 protein: CASSQPQGHTGELFF
CDR3 DNA: TGTGCCAGCAGCCAACCACAGGGCCACACCGGGGAGCTGTTTTTT

V gene: TRBV18
clone size: NA
J gene: TRBJ1-1
D gene: NA
CDR3 protein: CTSSQLEGHRNTEAFF
CDR3 DNA: TGTACCAGCTCGCAATTAGAGGGACACCGGAACACTGAAGCTTTCTTT

V gene: TRBV28
clone size: NA
J gene: TRBJ2-1
D gene: TRBD2
CDR3 protein: CASTPGPSSGRPAGNEQFF
CDR3 DNA: TGTGCCAGCACCCCCGGGCCTTCTAGCGGGAGGCCCGCGGGGAATGAGCAGTTCTTC

V gene: TRBV5-4
clone size: NA
J gene: TRBJ1-1
D gene: TRBD1
CDR3 protein: CASSSPDRVSAFF
CDR3 DNA: TGTGCCAGCAGCTCCCCCGACAGGGTATCGGCTTTCTTT

V gene: TRBV29-1
clone size: NA
J gene: TRBJ2-7
D gene: NA
CDR3 protein: CSVEHGGSSYEQYF
CDR3 DNA: TGCAGCGTTGAGCATGGCGGTAGCTCCTACGAGCAGTACTTC

V gene: TRBV18
clone size: NA
J gene: TRBJ1-2
D gene: NA
CDR3 protein: CASSPGGEYGYTF
CDR3 DNA: TGTGCCAGCTCACCAGGCGGGGAGTATGGCTACACCTTC

V gene: TRBV6-1
clone size: NA
J gene: TRBJ1-2
D gene: NA
CDR3 protein: CASSVEGMVYGYTF
CDR3 DNA: TGTGCCAGCAGTGTCGAGGGAATGGTGTATGGCTACACCTTC

V gene: TRBV7-2
clone size: NA
J gene: TRBJ2-1
D gene: TRBD2
CDR3 protein: CASSLGSGEAGVDYNEQFF
CDR3 DNA: TGTGCCAGCAGCCTAGGATCAGGGGAAGCGGGAGTTGATTACAATGAGCAGTTCTTC

V gene: TRBV29-1
clone size: NA
J gene: TRBJ2-2
D gene: NA
CDR3 protein: CSASGGRPYTGELFF
CDR3 DNA: TGCAGCGCCTCCGGAGGACGACCATACACCGGGGAGCTGTTTTTT

V gene: TRBV7-3
clone size: NA
J gene: TRBJ1-1
D gene: TRBD1
CDR3 protein: CASSLDRMNTEAFF
CDR3 DNA: TGTGCCAGCAGCTTGGACAGGATGAACACTGAAGCTTTCTTT

V gene: TRBV10-3
clone size: NA
J gene: TRBJ2-1
D gene: NA
CDR3 protein: CAISLEQGTGGNEQFF
CDR3 DNA: TGTGCCATCTCCTTAGAACAGGGAACCGGCGGTAATGAGCAGTTCTTC

V gene: TRBV7-3
clone size: NA
J gene: TRBJ1-1
D gene: TRBD1
CDR3 protein: CASSYYRGTEAFF
CDR3 DNA: TGTGCCAGCAGCTACTACAGGGGAACTGAAGCTTTCTTT

V gene: TRBV15
clone size: NA
J gene: TRBJ2-1
D gene: NA
CDR3 protein: CATSRVRGGNEQFF
CDR3 DNA: TGTGCCACCAGCAGGGTACGGGGAGGCAATGAGCAGTTCTTC

V gene: TRBV7-8
clone size: NA
J gene: TRBJ1-2
D gene: NA
CDR3 protein: CASSLGGIDGYTF
CDR3 DNA: TGTGCCAGCAGCTTAGGAGGGATAGATGGCTACACCTTC

V gene: TRBV2
clone size: NA
J gene: TRBJ1-1
D gene: NA
CDR3 protein: CASSETGMNTEAFF
CDR3 DNA: TGTGCCAGCAGTGAGACAGGCATGAACACTGAAGCTTTCTTT

V gene: TRBV11-2
clone size: NA
J gene: TRBJ1-1
D gene: TRBD1
CDR3 protein: CASSSDRGGEAFF
CDR3 DNA: TGTGCCAGCAGCTCGGACAGGGGAGGAGAAGCTTTCTTT

V gene: TRBV5-1
clone size: NA
J gene: TRBJ1-2
D gene: NA
CDR3 protein: CASGEGDYGYTF
CDR3 DNA: TGCGCCAGCGGCGAAGGGGACTATGGCTACACCTTC

V gene: TRBV4-2
clone size: NA
J gene: TRBJ2-7
D gene: TRBD2
CDR3 protein: CASSQSMGLTYEQYF
CDR3 DNA: TGTGCCAGCAGCCAGTCGATGGGACTAACCTACGAGCAGTACTTC

V gene: TRBV6-1
clone size: once
J gene: TRBJ2-7
D gene: TRBD1
CDR3 protein: CATDLPGQGAEQYF
CDR3 DNA: TGTGCCACCGACCTTCCGGGACAGGGGGCGGAGCAGTACTTC

V gene: TRBV5-6
clone size: NA
J gene: TRBJ1-3
D gene: NA
CDR3 protein: CASSLVEAGNTIYF
CDR3 DNA: TGTGCCAGCAGCTTGGTAGAAGCAGGAAACACCATATATTTT